Described below is a single T cell receptor (beta chain) sequence and its context. This record belongs to a study of PD-L1 blockade in urothelial cancer. In the study overall: Earlier, patients had received 0 to 3 chemotherapy regimens.

The germline V gene encodes CDR1 KGHSH and CDR2 LQKENI. Trimming removed 3 bases from V and 2 bases from J, with 3 bases in between. CDR3 size: 12 residues. Patients had locally advanced or metastatic urothelial carcinoma. Each patient supplied 1 to 8 pretreatment and on-treatment samples. Clones were sequenced by immunoSEQ multiplex PCR, and TCRdb holds only the in-frame ones, with some missing. The sample has 17,000 or so clones; around 90% are singletons. This chain joins TRBV18 and TRBJ2-3, with D unresolved. The sample consisted of PBMCs, taken around atezolizumab (anti-PD-L1) treatment. This TCR came from a man over 45 with urothelial cancer. CDR3 residues: CASSPNTDTQYF. CDR3 DNA sequence: TGTGCCAGCTCACCCAACACAGATACGCAGTATTTT. The whole variable domain, filled in from reference TRBV18 and TRBJ2-3, reads NAGVMQNPRHLVRRRGQEARLRCSPMKGHSHVYWYRQLPEEGLKFMVYLQKENIIDESGMPKERFSAEFPKEGPSILRIQQVVRGDSAAYFCASSPNTDTQYFGPGTRLTVL.